This TCR beta chain emerged from a study of T-cell memory formation after mild COVID-19. Study details: There were largely donor-specific TCR clusters.

With constant-segment primers, 5'RACE yielded cDNA libraries of TCR alpha and TCR beta that carried sample barcodes and UMIs. One entry per CDR3 protein, called by TCRdb with MiXCR from the 5' RACE reads. The data contain approximately 500,000 distinct CDR3 sequences, roughly 23% of them seen just once; the ten biggest clones take up about an eighth. Study outcomes and limitations: Contracting clones from day 15 to 85 had balanced CD4/CD8; later expanders favoured CD4+. Most CD4+ clones that shrank were in CM and EM, while CD8+ ones turned up in EMRA.

Looked up from germline, CDR1 is SQVTM and CDR2 is ANQGSEA. V lost 6 bases, J lost 1 base, and 10 bases lay in between. The CDR3 runs 13 residues. This clonotype turned up a few times. Its antigen is as yet unknown. The V gene is TRBV29-1, the J gene TRBJ1-3; D is unclear. The TCR was taken from an adult woman who had mild COVID-19 (a few samples of this study predate the infection). Cell type and time point are not known. The sample comprised PBMCs or a T cell subset sorted from them (not recorded which). The CDR3 bases are TGCAGCGTCGGGTCCATATCTGGAAACACCATATATTTT. It is translated as CSVGSISGNTIYF.